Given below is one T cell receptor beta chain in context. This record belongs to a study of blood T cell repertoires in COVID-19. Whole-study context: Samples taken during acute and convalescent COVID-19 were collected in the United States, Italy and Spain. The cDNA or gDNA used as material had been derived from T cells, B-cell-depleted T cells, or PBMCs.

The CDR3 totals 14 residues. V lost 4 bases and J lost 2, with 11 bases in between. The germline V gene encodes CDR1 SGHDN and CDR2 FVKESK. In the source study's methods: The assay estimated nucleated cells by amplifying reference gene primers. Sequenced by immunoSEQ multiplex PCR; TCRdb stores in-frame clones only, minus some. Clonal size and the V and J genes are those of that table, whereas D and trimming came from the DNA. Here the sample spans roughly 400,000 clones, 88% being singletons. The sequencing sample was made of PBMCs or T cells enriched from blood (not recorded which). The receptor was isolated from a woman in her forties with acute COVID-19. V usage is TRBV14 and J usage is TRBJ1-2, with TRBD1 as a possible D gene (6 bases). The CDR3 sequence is CASSLGGRNYGYTF. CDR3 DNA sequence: TGTGCCAGCAGCCTGGGGGGGCGAAACTATGGCTACACCTTC.